One sample yielded the 24 T cell receptor beta chains listed below, sequenced in a study of blood T cell repertoires in COVID-19. Measured with immunoSEQ multiplex PCR; TCRdb has only the in-frame clones, and not every one. The repertoire holds fewer than 110,000 clones, with approximately 80% as singletons. Sequencing input: peripheral blood. The receptor source for this set is a human donor in a cohort sampled during active COVID-19.

The chain uses TRBV14 and TRBJ2-2; the match to TRBD2 covers 13 bases. Trimming at V came to 4 bases and at J to 7 bases, leaving 3 bases not matched to a gene. The germline gives CDR1 SGHDN, CDR2 FVKESK. The CDR3 has 15 residues. CDR3 sequence: CASSLGLAGVGELFF. The CDR3 nucleotides are TGTGCCAGCAGCCTCGGACTAGCGGGGGTCGGGGAGCTGTTTTTT. The full variable domain, in which reference TRBV14 and TRBJ2-2 provide the parts outside the CDR3, is EAGVTQFPSHSVIEKGQTVTLRCDPISGHDNLYWYRRVMGKEIKFLLHFVKESKQDESGMPNNRFLAERTGGTYSTLKVQPAELEDSGVYFCASSLGLAGVGELFFGEGSRLTVL.

A single count supports this clone. This sequence joins TRBV6-6 and TRBJ1-3, with a weak D call TRBD1 (6 bases). The CDR3 length is 13 residues. V dropped 8 bases and J dropped 0 bases, with 8 bases sitting between them. CDR1 is MNHNY, CDR2 SVGAGI, per germline (reference sequence). CDR3 nucleotide sequence: TGTGCCAGCGGACAGACCTCTGGAAACACCATATATTTT. Translated, it gives CASGQTSGNTIYF.

The chain is built from TRBV19 and TRBJ1-2, with D possibly being TRBD1 (5 bases). Germline CDR1 reads LNHDA; CDR2 reads SQIVND (reference sequence). Trimming stripped 3 bases from V and 4 bases from J, with 12 bases between. The CDR3 contains 14 residues. CDR3 amino acids: CASSMGDRVYGYTF. The CDR3 DNA sequence: TGTGCCAGTAGTATGGGCGACAGAGTCTATGGCTACACCTTC. The variable domain in full, completed from reference TRBV19 and TRBJ1-2, reads DGGITQSPKYLFRKEGQNVTLSCEQNLNHDAMYWYRQDPGQGLRLIYYSQIVNDFQKGDIAEGYSVSREKKESFPLTVTSAQKNPTAFYLCASSMGDRVYGYTFGSGTRLTVV.

The CDR3 region is CASGTSGVPDTQYF. The CDR3, as DNA: TGCGCCAGCGGGACTAGCGGGGTCCCAGATACGCAGTATTTT. The rearrangement joins TRBV10-2 to TRBJ2-3, with 13 positions matching TRBD2. V lost 8 bases, J lost 4 bases, and 3 bases stayed unmatched. This CDR3 spans 14 amino acids. The germline V gene encodes CDR1 WSHSY and CDR2 SAAADI.

The rearrangement uses TRBV9 and TRBJ2-5; D remains ambiguous. The V gene's germline CDR1 is SGDLS and CDR2 YYNGEE. The CDR3 is 15 residues long. V lost 4 bases to trimming and J lost 0 bases, with 13 bases between them. The CDR3 here is CASSPGHGNQETQYF. The CDR3 DNA sequence: TGTGCCAGCAGCCCAGGCCATGGTAACCAAGAGACCCAGTACTTC.

The chain joins TRBV19 to TRBJ1-2; TRBD1 is a possible D gene (6 bases). Trimming took off 4 bases at V and 8 bases at J, with 20 bases between the two ends. Germline loops: CDR1 LNHDA, CDR2 SQIVND (reference sequence). The CDR3 totals 15 residues. The CDR3 DNA is TGTGCCAGTAGTAGTAGGGGGGGAAAGGCCGGCGGCTACACCTTC. It codes for CASSSRGGKAGGYTF.

The V call is TRBV6-2 or TRBV6-3, the J call TRBJ1-5; 9 nucleotides align to TRBD1. CDR1 and CDR2 from the germline V gene are MNHEY and SVGEGT. The CDR3 is 19 amino acids. The V gene end was trimmed by 2 bases and the J gene end by 6 bases; junction bases not matched to a gene: 17. The chain's CDR3 is CASSYNEDRGIRYGQPQHF. CDR3 DNA: TGTGCCAGCAGTTACAACGAGGACAGGGGTATACGTTACGGTCAGCCCCAGCATTTT.

This chain connects TRBV6-2 or TRBV6-3 to TRBJ2-2; maybe TRBD1 (5 bases). This CDR3 contains 14 residues. Germline V lookup: CDR1 MNHEY, CDR2 SVGEGT. Trimming shortened V by 0 bases and J by 7 bases, and 9 bases separated the two germline ends. The CDR3 region is CASSYSAGLGELFF. CDR3 nucleotides: TGTGCCAGCAGTTACTCGGCAGGGCTCGGGGAGCTGTTTTTT.

The V call is TRBV5-1, the J call TRBJ1-1; 8 bases agree with TRBD1. Germline V lookup: CDR1 SGHRS, CDR2 YFSETQ. CDR3 size: 13 residues. Trimming at V came to 6 bases and at J to 3 bases, leaving 4 bases not matched to a gene. Here the CDR3 DNA reads TGCGCCAGCACCTCACAGGGGGACACTGAAGCTTTCTTT. It translates to CASTSQGDTEAFF.

J is TRBJ2-3 and V is TRBV27; a possible D gene is TRBD2 (7 bases). V was pared by 8 bases and J by 1 base, with 16 bases between. From germline, CDR1 is MNHEY and CDR2 SMNVEV (reference sequence). The CDR3 spans 15 residues. In DNA form, the CDR3 reads TGTGCCAGCGGGCTCGGGGGGCATGGCACAGATACGCAGTATTTT. Amino acid sequence: CASGLGGHGTDTQYF.

The chain uses TRBV7-9 and TRBJ1-2; perhaps TRBD1 as D (6 bases). The V end lost 7 bases, the J end lost 2 bases, and 14 bases lay between the germline ends. This CDR3 has 14 residues. The germline V gene has CDR1 SEHNR and CDR2 FQNEAQ (reference sequence). DNA of the CDR3: TGTGCCAGCACCCTCTCGGGGACAAACTATGGCTACACCTTC. This codes for CASTLSGTNYGYTF.

V gene TRBV6-5 combines with J gene TRBJ2-7, with 10 nucleotides matching TRBD1. The CDR3 length is 14 residues. Germline V gives CDR1 MNHEY, CDR2 SVGAGI. Trimming removed 6 bases from V and 3 bases from J; junction bases left unmatched: 5. Here the CDR3 reads CASRTGQGIYEQYF. DNA of the CDR3: TGTGCCAGCAGGACGGGACAGGGGATCTACGAGCAGTACTTC.

V and J are TRBV6-5 and TRBJ1-1; D gene ambiguous. Trimming shortened V by 7 bases and J by 1 base, and 4 bases separated the two germline ends. CDR3 length: 11 amino acids. The germline V gene encodes CDR1 MNHEY and CDR2 SVGAGI. The CDR3 DNA is TGTGCCAGCATCCAGAACACTGAAGCTTTCTTT. Its protein product is CASIQNTEAFF.

This rearrangement joins TRBV19 to TRBJ1-2; 10 bases agree with TRBD1. The ends lost 2 bases at V and 8 bases at J; junction bases unmatched: 8. CDR1 LNHDA and CDR2 SQIVND come from the germline V gene (reference sequence). This CDR3 is built from 15 residues. DNA of the CDR3: TGTGCCAGTAGTATAAGCAGACAGGGGGCGCGGGGCTACACCTTC. It encodes CASSISRQGARGYTF.

This clone appeared once. The chain employs TRBV24-1 and TRBJ2-1; TRBD2 matches 9 bases. The CDR3 runs to 15 residues. The V gene end was trimmed by 4 bases and the J gene end by 14 bases; junction bases not matched to a gene: 14. CDR1 KGHDR and CDR2 SFDVKD come from the germline V gene. This CDR3 reads CATSDPGGSGGGKFF. CDR3 nucleotides: TGTGCCACCAGTGACCCTGGCGGTAGCGGGGGAGGGAAGTTCTTC.

This chain joins TRBV6-5 and TRBJ1-4; D perhaps matches TRBD1 (5 bases). V lost 2 bases, J lost 9 bases, and 13 bases lay in between. CDR1 MNHEY and CDR2 SVGAGI come from the germline V gene. The CDR3 spans 14 residues. CDR3: CASSYDTAGKKLFF. The CDR3, as DNA: TGTGCCAGCAGTTACGATACGGCAGGGAAAAAACTGTTTTTT.

The J gene is TRBJ1-6, the V gene TRBV6-5; possibly TRBD1 for D (5 bases). V dropped 5 bases and J dropped 9 bases, with 14 bases sitting between them. The CDR3 extends over 14 amino acids. Germline V gene data show CDR1 as MNHEY and CDR2 as SVGAGI. The CDR3 is CASSLGPTASPLHF. In nucleotides, the CDR3 is TGTGCCAGCAGTCTTGGACCGACAGCTTCACCCCTCCACTTT.

This rearrangement joins TRBV12-3 or TRBV12-4 to TRBJ1-2; tentatively, D is TRBD1 (6 bases). V was trimmed by 5 bases and J by 8 bases, leaving 12 bases between them. The CDR3 consists of 12 residues. The CDR3 region has the DNA TGTGCCAGCAGTGGGAACAGGGTGGGCTACACCTTC. This gives the protein CASSGNRVGYTF.

V is TRBV18 and J is TRBJ1-4, with a possible D match to TRBD1 (6 bases). The CDR3 is made up of 13 amino acids. Germline V gene data show CDR1 as KGHSH and CDR2 as LQKENI. Trimming took off 4 bases at V and 8 bases at J, with 11 bases between the two ends. CDR3 in DNA: TGTGCCAGCTCACTGGACAGCCGCGAAAAACTGTTTTTT. Protein: CASSLDSREKLFF.

The chain employs TRBV5-1 and TRBJ1-1; 8 nucleotides match TRBD1. V was clipped by 5 bases and J by 4 bases; unmatched bases: 16. Germline V gene data show CDR1 as SGHRS and CDR2 as YFSETQ. This CDR3 has 17 amino acids. The CDR3 sequence: CASSSPGQDLASTEAFF. CDR3 DNA sequence: TGCGCCAGCAGTTCCCCGGGACAGGATCTAGCTAGCACTGAAGCTTTCTTT.

The J gene is TRBJ2-1, the V gene TRBV12-3 or TRBV12-4, with 8 bases identical to TRBD1. This CDR3 is built from 13 residues. Losses at the gene ends were 6 bases for V and 6 bases for J; bases not matched to a gene: 4. CDR3 coding DNA: TGTGCCAGCAGAACACAGGGGGTCAATGAGCAGTTCTTC. As protein: CASRTQGVNEQFF.

This chain connects TRBV25-1 to TRBJ1-4, with D possibly TRBD1 on 5 matching bases. V lost 5 bases and J lost 7, with 17 bases in between. Germline assignment: CDR1 MGHDK and CDR2 SYGVNS. The CDR3 is made up of 15 amino acids. The CDR3 region is CASSSPGGASEKLFF. As DNA, the CDR3 is TGTGCCAGCAGTTCGCCAGGAGGGGCGAGTGAAAAACTGTTTTTT.

The V call is TRBV30, the J call TRBJ2-7; TRBD1 matches at 10 bases. Germline loops: CDR1 GTSNPN, CDR2 SVGIG (reference sequence). CDR3 length equals 15 residues. J was trimmed by 2 bases and V by 1 base; bases with no gene match: 5. CDR3 sequence (DNA): TGTGCCTGGAGTGCAAGTGGGACAGGGGCCTACGAGCAGTACTTC. This codes for CAWSASGTGAYEQYF.

The rearrangement links TRBV7-8 to TRBJ2-1, with 10 bases aligning to TRBD2. Germline V gene data show CDR1 as SGHVS and CDR2 as FQNEAQ. The trim removed 4 bases at V and 9 bases at J, leaving 3 bases unmatched. This CDR3 comprises 13 residues. The CDR3 here is CASSSLAGVEQFF. CDR3 in DNA: TGTGCCAGCAGCTCCCTAGCGGGGGTTGAGCAGTTCTTC.